The 20 T cell receptor beta chains below come from one sample, sequenced in a study of blood T cell repertoires in COVID-19. Using immunoSEQ multiplex PCR, the repertoire was profiled, and TCRdb retains in-frame clones only, with some absent. The sample comprises 200,000 to 250,000 clones, approximately 80% of which are singletons, and roughly 21% rests with the top ten. Material: peripheral blood. These receptors all stem from a young man with active or convalescent COVID-19.

V and J are TRBV5-1 and TRBJ1-2; D unclear. The CDR3 is 17 residues long. CDR1 and CDR2 (germline): SGHRS, YFSETQ. Trimming removed 4 bases at V and 4 bases at J, with 23 bases between. CDR3 sequence (DNA): TGCGCCAGCAGCCCGCAACTTTCGGGGTTTACTTTCTATGGCTACACCTTC. It is translated as CASSPQLSGFTFYGYTF.

The chain is built from TRBV5-5 and TRBJ1-5; no clear D. V lost 4 bases and J lost 0, with 11 bases in between. This CDR3 is built from 15 residues. CDR1 is SGHKS, CDR2 YYEKEE, per germline (reference sequence). Written as DNA, the CDR3 is TGTGCCAGCAGCCTCCAGGTTTTTAGCAATCAGCCCCAGCATTTT. Protein: CASSLQVFSNQPQHF.

The J gene is TRBJ2-3, the V gene TRBV7-9, with a tentative D call TRBD2 (6 bases). The length of the CDR3 is 15 residues. With 5 bases removed from V and 2 bases from J, the gap between germline ends came to 14 bases. Germline V gene sequence: CDR1 SEHNR, CDR2 FQNEAQ (reference sequence). The CDR3 reads CASSLLALFTDTQYF. Here the CDR3 DNA reads TGTGCCAGCAGCCTGCTAGCGCTATTCACAGATACGCAGTATTTT.

The chain couples TRBV4-3 to TRBJ2-1; 7 nucleotides match TRBD2. Germline assignment: CDR1 LGHNA and CDR2 YSLEER. The CDR3 sequence is 17 residues long. The V gene end was trimmed by 5 bases and the J gene end by 3 bases; junction bases not matched to a gene: 13. Here the CDR3 DNA reads TGCGCCAGCAGCTACGGGGTGGGCGGGAGTGGCTACAATGAGCAGTTCTTC. Its translation: CASSYGVGGSGYNEQFF.

This clone is a singleton in its sample. The rearrangement joins TRBV19 to TRBJ2-1, with 10 positions matching TRBD1. Germline lookup yields CDR1 LNHDA and CDR2 SQIVND (reference sequence). The CDR3 is 15 residues long. The ends lost 5 bases at V and 2 bases at J; junction bases unmatched: 3. CDR3 nucleotides: TGTGCCAGTAGTGCCGGGACAGGGGCCTACAATGAGCAGTTCTTC. Protein product: CASSAGTGAYNEQFF.

The gene calls are TRBV5-4 and TRBJ1-6; possibly TRBD1 for D (6 bases). V was pared by 2 bases and J by 8 bases, with 11 bases between. CDR3 length: 14 amino acids. Germline V CDR1 and CDR2: SGHNT, YYREEE (reference sequence). CDR3 sequence (DNA): TGTGCCAGCAGCTTCGGCAGGGGAGATTCACCCCTCCACTTT. Residues: CASSFGRGDSPLHF.

In its sample, this clone was seen a few times. V is TRBV2 and J is TRBJ2-1; D uncertain. Deletions cut 5 bases from V and 0 bases from J, with 17 bases between. The CDR3 is 17 residues long. Germline V gene lookup returns CDR1 SNHLY and CDR2 FYNNEI. The CDR3 is CASSPNRGLFSYNEQFF. CDR3 sequence (DNA): TGTGCCAGCAGTCCAAACCGAGGCCTTTTCTCCTACAATGAGCAGTTCTTC.

This chain connects TRBV2 to TRBJ2-5, with a tentative D call TRBD2 (5 bases). Germline V gene lookup returns CDR1 SNHLY and CDR2 FYNNEI. Trimming cost V 2 bases and J 8 bases, with 21 bases left between them. This CDR3 has 16 residues. CDR3 residues: CASSERGRNPFDTQYF. In nucleotides, the CDR3 is TGTGCCAGCAGTGAACGGGGAAGGAACCCGTTTGATACCCAGTACTTC.

This sequence joins TRBV3-1 (or the pseudogene TRBV3-2) and TRBJ2-5, with 8 positions matching TRBD2. V shed 5 bases and J 2 bases; nucleotides not matched to a gene: 4. This CDR3 is 14 amino acids long. Germline CDR1 and CDR2: LGHDT and YNNKEL (reference sequence). The DNA for the CDR3 is TGTGCCAGCAGCTTCATAGCGGGACAAGAGACCCAGTACTTC. Encoded protein: CASSFIAGQETQYF.

This CDR3 reads CASKSYQADFGYTF. CDR3 in DNA: TGTGCCAGCAAATCTTACCAGGCGGACTTTGGCTACACCTTC. This rearrangement joins TRBV6-5 to TRBJ1-2, with D uncertain. Trimming pared 7 bases from V and 7 bases from J, leaving 19 bases between. In germline, CDR1 is MNHEY, CDR2 SVGAGI. CDR3 length: 14 residues.

CDR3 sequence reads: CASSIQGRIGTGELFF. The DNA of the CDR3 is TGTGCCAGCAGCATACAGGGGAGAATTGGCACCGGGGAGCTGTTTTTT. This rearrangement joins TRBV2 to TRBJ2-2, with 7 bases lining up with TRBD1. Germline V gene sequence: CDR1 SNHLY, CDR2 FYNNEI. V was pared by 6 bases and J by 4 bases, with 11 bases of the junction left unmatched. This CDR3 has 16 amino acids.

V is TRBV11-2 and J is TRBJ2-5, with TRBD2 matching 11 bases. The J segment lost 7 bases and the V segment lost 2 bases, leaving 9 bases of the junction unmatched. The CDR3 length is 16 residues. Germline V gene sequence: CDR1 SGHAT, CDR2 FQNNGV. CDR3 region: CASSLFSGRALGTQYF. Here the CDR3 DNA reads TGTGCCAGCAGCTTATTTAGCGGGAGGGCCCTCGGGACCCAGTACTTC. The variable domain in full, with the rest retrieved from reference TRBV11-2 and TRBJ2-5, is EAGVAQSPRYKIIEKRQSVAFWCNPISGHATLYWYQQILGQGPKLLIQFQNNGVVDDSQLPKDRFSAERLKGVDSTLKIQPAKLEDSAVYLCASSLFSGRALGTQYFGPGTRLLVL.

CDR3 bases: TGCGCCAGCAGCTTCGGGCAGGGCACTGAAGCTTTCTTT. Its protein is CASSFGQGTEAFF. V is TRBV5-1 and J is TRBJ1-1; perhaps TRBD1 as D (5 bases). The germline gives CDR1 SGHRS, CDR2 YFSETQ. Deletions cut 2 bases from V and 4 bases from J, with 9 bases between. There are 13 residues in the CDR3.

The chain recombines TRBV28 with TRBJ1-1; D is uncertain. Trimming left V 5 bases short and J 4 bases short, with 11 bases between. This CDR3 has 13 amino acids. Germline-derived CDR1 and CDR2 are MDHEN and SYDVKM. The CDR3 sequence: CASSTVGRTEAFF. CDR3 sequence (DNA): TGTGCCAGCAGTACGGTTGGGCGCACTGAAGCTTTCTTT.

This clone was found once. The chain joins TRBV18 to TRBJ2-3; TRBD2 aligns across 7 bases. The CDR3 is 13 residues long. Germline loops: CDR1 KGHSH, CDR2 LQKENI. V was pared by 3 bases and J by 8 bases, with 5 bases of the junction left unmatched. The DNA of the CDR3 is TGTGCCAGCTCACCTGGACTAGGTGGTACGCAGTATTTT. Translating gives CASSPGLGGTQYF.

This chain connects TRBV12-3 or TRBV12-4 to TRBJ2-7; D gene unclear. The CDR3 loop spans 11 amino acids. Trimming removed 4 bases at V and 3 bases at J, with 4 bases between. The CDR3 region is CASSYIYEQYF. For the CDR3, the DNA is TGTGCCAGCAGTTATATCTACGAGCAGTACTTC.

The rearrangement joins TRBV4-2 to TRBJ2-3; a weak D match, TRBD2 (6 bases). Germline CDR1 is LGHNA and CDR2 is YNFKEQ. The CDR3 loop spans 12 amino acids. The V end was cut by 4 bases, the J end by 5 bases, with 7 bases between. Here the CDR3 DNA reads TGTGCCAGCAGCCCGACTAGAGATACGCAGTATTTT. Protein: CASSPTRDTQYF.

The V gene is TRBV28, the J gene TRBJ1-5, with 7 bases matching TRBD1. J was trimmed by 5 bases and V by 9 bases; bases with no gene match: 13. Germline-derived CDR1 and CDR2 are MDHEN and SYDVKM. The CDR3 runs to 15 residues. The CDR3 is CASRTDRLGYQPQHF. The CDR3 DNA sequence: TGTGCCAGTCGAACGGACAGGCTTGGGTATCAGCCCCAGCATTTT.

The V call is TRBV5-4, the J call TRBJ2-6; D is ambiguous. This CDR3 contains 19 residues. V lost 0 bases to trimming and J lost 0 bases, with 16 bases between them. Germline CDR1 reads SGHNT; CDR2 reads YYREEE (reference sequence). CDR3 bases: TGTGCCAGCAGCTTGGTCCCCAAATTCACGGGCTCTGGGGCCAACGTCCTGACTTTC. Translated, it gives CASSLVPKFTGSGANVLTF.

CDR3 region: CASRIAPTYEQYF. DNA of the CDR3: TGTGCCAGCAGAATAGCCCCCACCTACGAGCAGTACTTC. This rearrangement joins TRBV7-8 to TRBJ2-7; no clear D gene. CDR3 length equals 13 residues. V was pared by 6 bases and J by 2 bases, with 11 bases between. Germline V gene data show CDR1 as SGHVS and CDR2 as FQNEAQ.